The 13 T cell receptor beta chains reported below all come from one sample, sequenced in a study of blood T cell repertoires in COVID-19. Libraries were prepared by immunoSEQ multiplex PCR; TCRdb keeps only in-frame clonotypes and omits some of them. The sample carries about 270,000 clones, more than 75% recorded once. What was sequenced was PBMCs or T cells enriched from blood (not recorded which). The receptors come from a woman aged 60-75 years in a cohort exposed to, infected with or recovered from COVID-19 (not recorded which).

CDR3 coding DNA: TGTGCCAGCAGCTTGGCCCAGGGTCGGACAGATACGCAGTATTTT. Amino acids: CASSLAQGRTDTQYF. The chain couples TRBV5-5 to TRBJ2-3, with TRBD1 as a possible D gene (5 bases). From germline, CDR1 is SGHKS and CDR2 YYEKEE (reference sequence). The germline V and J ends were trimmed by 0 bases and 3 bases, with 11 bases remaining between them. The CDR3 totals 15 residues.

CDR3 protein: CSVESDRGTEAFF. The CDR3 bases are TGCAGCGTTGAATCGGACAGGGGCACTGAAGCTTTCTTT. The chain uses TRBV29-1 and TRBJ1-1; 9 bases align to TRBD1. The length of the CDR3 is 13 residues. CDR1 and CDR2 (germline): SQVTM, ANQGSEA. The V gene end was trimmed by 2 bases and the J gene end by 4 bases; junction bases not matched to a gene: 2.

About this clone: Other DNA sequences in the same sample also yield this CDR3. DNA for the CDR3: TGCGCCAGCAGCTTGGGGACAGCGCAAGAGACCCAGTACTTC. Amino acid sequence: CASSLGTAQETQYF. This chain joins TRBV5-1 and TRBJ2-5; TRBD1 might be the D (6 bases). The germline gives CDR1 SGHRS, CDR2 YFSETQ. The V and J ends lost 0 bases and 2 bases respectively, with 8 bases between them. The CDR3 has 14 amino acids. Variable domain in full (rest from reference TRBV5-1 and TRBJ2-5): KAGVTQTPRYLIKTRGQQVTLSCSPISGHRSVSWYQQTPGQGLQFLFEYFSETQRNKGNFPGRFSGRQFSNSRSEMNVSTLELGDSALYLCASSLGTAQETQYFGPGTRLLVL.

Concerning this clone: Other DNA sequences in this sample translate to the same CDR3. The chain joins TRBV2 to TRBJ2-1, with no clear D. The ends were cut back, 7 bases at V and 3 bases at J, with 4 bases in the middle. The CDR3 has 11 amino acids. Per the germline V gene, CDR1 is SNHLY and CDR2 is FYNNEI. DNA of the CDR3: TGTGCCAGCACGCGCTACAATGAGCAGTTCTTC. It is translated as CASTRYNEQFF. The full variable domain, in which reference TRBV2 and TRBJ2-1 provide the parts outside the CDR3, is EPEVTQTPSHQVTQMGQEVILRCVPISNHLYFYWYRQILGQKVEFLVSFYNNEISEKSEIFDDQFSVERPDGSNFTLKIRSTKLEDSAMYFCASTRYNEQFFGPGTRLTVL.

The chain couples TRBV4-2 to TRBJ1-1; D not resolved. This CDR3 is built from 17 residues. The V gene lost 1 base and the J gene lost 4 bases, with 19 bases spanning the gap. Germline CDR1 reads LGHNA; CDR2 reads YNFKEQ. This chain's CDR3 is CASSQGLGEGLGTEAFF. In DNA, the CDR3 is TGTGCCAGCAGCCAAGGATTAGGCGAGGGCTTAGGCACTGAAGCTTTCTTT.

The V gene is TRBV19, the J gene TRBJ2-2; 10 bases are a match to TRBD2. The CDR3 extends over 15 amino acids. The V segment lost 5 bases and the J segment 7 bases; nucleotides outside the gene matches: 7. Germline CDR1 is LNHDA and CDR2 is SQIVND (reference sequence). CDR3: CASSVLAGEVGELFF. CDR3 bases: TGTGCCAGTAGTGTCCTAGCGGGAGAAGTCGGGGAGCTGTTTTTT.

J is TRBJ2-3 and V is TRBV7-2, with D possibly being TRBD2 (5 bases). Per the germline V gene, CDR1 is SGHTA and CDR2 is FQGNSA. The CDR3 consists of 12 residues. Trimming shortened V by 5 bases and J by 2 bases, and 5 bases separated the two germline ends. The CDR3 here is CASSDYTDTQYF. The CDR3 bases are TGTGCCAGCAGCGACTACACAGATACGCAGTATTTT.

The chain carries TRBV9 and TRBJ2-2; 9 nucleotides agree with TRBD2. The V segment lost 4 bases and the J segment 1 base; nucleotides outside the gene matches: 11. This CDR3 region has 18 residues. Germline CDR1 reads SGDLS; CDR2 reads YYNGEE. The CDR3: CASSLRDLSGRNTGELFF. CDR3 DNA: TGTGCCAGCAGCCTCCGAGACCTTAGCGGGAGGAACACCGGGGAGCTGTTTTTT.

The sample holds a few counts of this clone. The V call is TRBV7-3, the J call TRBJ2-2; TRBD2 aligns across 7 bases. Germline loops: CDR1 SGHTA, CDR2 FQGTGA. The CDR3 covers 14 residues. After removal of 11 bases from V and 0 bases from J, the junction contained 6 bases not matched to a gene. The chain's CDR3 is CASAAGANTGELFF. In DNA form, the CDR3 reads TGTGCCTCCGCGGCGGGAGCGAACACCGGGGAGCTGTTTTTT.

The V gene is TRBV28, the J gene TRBJ2-5, with D unclear. Per the germline V gene, CDR1 is MDHEN and CDR2 is SYDVKM. Deletions cut 2 bases from V and 6 bases from J, with 10 bases between. CDR3 length: 13 amino acids. The CDR3 is CASSLRSPQTQYF. CDR3 nucleotides: TGTGCCAGCAGTTTACGTAGCCCTCAGACCCAGTACTTC.

The chain employs TRBV6-5 and TRBJ1-6, with a weak D call TRBD1 (5 bases). V gave up 2 bases and J gave up 8 bases, with 13 bases separating them. The CDR3 is made up of 15 amino acids. The germline V gene encodes CDR1 MNHEY and CDR2 SVGAGI. The CDR3: CASSYNGRVDSPLHF. The CDR3 nucleotides read TGTGCCAGCAGTTACAATGGCAGGGTGGATTCACCCCTCCACTTT.

The rearrangement uses TRBV27 and TRBJ2-1; tentatively, D is TRBD2 (5 bases). Germline CDR1 is MNHEY and CDR2 is SMNVEV (reference sequence). V lost 6 bases and J 15 bases, leaving 12 bases between the germline ends. The CDR3 has 10 amino acids. DNA of the CDR3: TGTGCCAGCAGGAGGGAGCATTGGTTCTTC. Its protein is CASRREHWFF.

The chain recombines TRBV5-1 with TRBJ1-5, with D uncertain. Germline V gene sequence: CDR1 SGHRS, CDR2 YFSETQ. The CDR3 covers 15 residues. V lost 0 bases, J lost 4 bases, and 11 bases lay in between. Written as DNA, the CDR3 is TGCGCCAGCAGCTTGGTCGGAGGACCAAATCAGCCCCAGCATTTT. It is translated as CASSLVGGPNQPQHF.